These 16 T cell receptor beta chains originate from one sample sequenced in a study of T cell changes during pregnancy in multiple sclerosis. Profiled with immunoSEQ multiplex PCR; TCRdb holds only in-frame clones, not every one. The data contain more than 75,000 clones, roughly 91% of them singletons. Specimen: peripheral blood, collected in the first trimester of pregnancy. The receptors come from a female donor with multiple sclerosis, enrolled in a pregnancy study.

This chain uses TRBV6-1 with TRBJ1-1; D gene uncertain. CDR1 and CDR2 (germline): MNHNS, SASEGT. The CDR3 extends over 13 amino acids. The V and J ends lost 6 bases and 4 bases respectively, with 12 bases between them. CDR3 in DNA: TGTGCCAGCAGGCCGGAGATACTCACTGAAGCTTTCTTT. Protein: CASRPEILTEAFF.

The rearrangement uses TRBV7-6 and TRBJ1-1; TRBD1 matches 7 bases. In germline, CDR1 is SGHVS, CDR2 FNYEAQ. Trimming at V came to 5 bases and at J to 4 bases, leaving 10 bases not matched to a gene. The CDR3 extends over 15 amino acids. CDR3 residues: CASSLLTGEATEAFF. The CDR3 DNA is TGTGCCAGCAGCCTTCTCACAGGGGAGGCCACTGAAGCTTTCTTT.

The rearrangement joins TRBV19 to TRBJ2-1; D is undetermined. Germline CDR1 is LNHDA and CDR2 is SQIVND (reference sequence). This CDR3 has 15 amino acids. V was shortened by 2 bases and J by 3 bases, with 11 bases between the two germline ends. CDR3 sequence (DNA): TGTGCCAGTAGTATACGACACCCAATCTACAATGAGCAGTTCTTC. Translation: CASSIRHPIYNEQFF.

The chain couples TRBV19 to TRBJ2-1; D perhaps matches TRBD1 (5 bases). From germline, CDR1 is LNHDA and CDR2 SQIVND (reference sequence). V shed 6 bases and J shed 13 bases, with 19 bases lying between them. This CDR3 comprises 13 residues. CDR3 residues: CASRQVWGTPQFF. Written as DNA, the CDR3 is TGTGCCAGTAGACAGGTTTGGGGAACACCCCAGTTCTTC.

This sequence joins TRBV7-9 and TRBJ1-1; 9 bases line up with TRBD1. This CDR3 is 16 amino acids long. Per the germline V gene, CDR1 is SEHNR and CDR2 is FQNEAQ (reference sequence). The junction had 6 bases not matched to a gene; V was cut back by 1 base and J by 3 bases. CDR3 nucleotides: TGTGCCAGCAGCTTAGGGGGACAGGGAAGGGACACTGAAGCTTTCTTT. Residues: CASSLGGQGRDTEAFF.

This chain joins TRBV4-3 and TRBJ1-2; 7 bases align to TRBD1. V lost 1 base to trimming and J lost 4 bases; unmatched junction nucleotides: 6. The CDR3 runs 15 residues. Germline V gene lookup returns CDR1 LGHNA and CDR2 YSLEER. CDR3 in amino acids: CASSQGTGTAYGYTF. CDR3 bases: TGCGCCAGCAGCCAAGGAACCGGGACAGCCTATGGCTACACCTTC.

V gene TRBV28 combines with J gene TRBJ2-1; 16 nucleotides match TRBD2. The junction had 11 bases not matched to a gene; V was cut back by 4 bases and J by 8 bases. The CDR3 is 18 residues long. Looked up from germline, CDR1 is MDHEN and CDR2 is SYDVKM. CDR3 amino acids: CASSYSIGTSGREDEQFF. For the CDR3, the DNA is TGTGCCAGCAGTTACTCGATTGGGACTAGCGGGAGGGAAGATGAGCAGTTCTTC.

The rearrangement uses TRBV28 and TRBJ1-2; D is perhaps TRBD1 (6 bases). Trimming removed 3 bases at V and 4 bases at J, with 15 bases between. The CDR3 has 15 residues. CDR1 and CDR2 (germline): MDHEN, SYDVKM. CDR3 sequence (DNA): TGTGCCAGCAGTTTCGAGCGAACAGGGAGCTATGGCTACACCTTC. It is translated as CASSFERTGSYGYTF.

The chain links TRBV11-2 to TRBJ2-7; D is unresolved. V was pared by 5 bases and J by 3 bases, with 8 bases between. This CDR3 is built from 12 residues. Germline CDR1 and CDR2: SGHAT and FQNNGV. CDR3 residues: CASSTHRYEQYF. CDR3 bases: TGTGCCAGCAGCACACACCGCTACGAGCAGTACTTC.

This chain connects TRBV7-2 to TRBJ1-1; 7 bases align to TRBD1. CDR1 and CDR2 (germline): SGHTA, FQGNSA. The CDR3 has 13 residues. Losses at the gene ends were 4 bases for V and 4 bases for J; bases not matched to a gene: 3. The CDR3 protein is CASSYTGVTEAFF. In DNA form, the CDR3 reads TGTGCCAGCAGCTATACAGGGGTCACTGAAGCTTTCTTT.

V usage is TRBV30 and J usage is TRBJ2-7, with 10 bases matching TRBD2. CDR1 is GTSNPN, CDR2 SVGIG, per germline (reference sequence). V lost 4 bases and J lost 7; bases outside the gene matches: 10. The CDR3 length is 14 residues. In DNA, the CDR3 is TGTGCCTGGACCCCGGCAGCGGGAGGGTGGGAGCAGTACTTC. It is translated as CAWTPAAGGWEQYF.

The gene calls are TRBV27 and TRBJ1-2; D is unclear. The germline V gene encodes CDR1 MNHEY and CDR2 SMNVEV (reference sequence). V lost 8 bases and J lost 1, with 8 bases in between. The CDR3 is 12 amino acids. The CDR3 coding sequence is TGTGCCAGCGGGGAGGGTAACTATGGCTACACCTTC. Protein product: CASGEGNYGYTF.

CDR3 amino acids: CASSDLGQAGPPAEAFF. In DNA form, the CDR3 reads TGTGCCAGCAGCGACTTGGGACAGGCGGGGCCGCCTGCTGAAGCTTTCTTT. The chain carries TRBV13 and TRBJ1-1; 8 bases are shared with TRBD1. The CDR3 contains 17 residues. Germline V gene data show CDR1 as PRHDT and CDR2 as FYEKMQ (reference sequence). The ends lost 5 bases at V and 6 bases at J; junction bases unmatched: 17.

The V and J genes are TRBV7-9 and TRBJ1-5; weak D call: TRBD1 (5 bases). The V gene lost 4 bases and the J gene lost 4 bases, with 11 bases spanning the gap. The CDR3 contains 14 residues. Germline V gives CDR1 SEHNR, CDR2 FQNEAQ (reference sequence). The CDR3 DNA follows: TGTGCCAGCAGCTCGGAAGGGGCTAATCAGCCCCAGCATTTT. This gives the protein CASSSEGANQPQHF.

The rearrangement links TRBV6-1 to TRBJ2-7, with TRBD2 identical over 10 bases. Germline lookup yields CDR1 MNHNS and CDR2 SASEGT. The CDR3 runs 16 residues. V shed 4 bases, J shed 0 bases, and the junction held 6 bases outside the gene matches. The CDR3 coding sequence is TGTGCCAGCAGTGGGAGAACTAGCGGGAACTCCTACGAGCAGTACTTC. Translated: CASSGRTSGNSYEQYF.

The rearrangement links TRBV4-1 to TRBJ1-5, with TRBD1 as a possible D gene (6 bases). V lost 2 bases and J lost 0, with 11 bases in between. This CDR3 comprises 16 residues. Germline values: CDR1 MGHRA, CDR2 YSYEKL. The CDR3 protein is CASSQHRDYSNQPQHF. Here the CDR3 DNA reads TGCGCCAGCAGCCAACACAGGGATTATAGCAATCAGCCCCAGCATTTT.